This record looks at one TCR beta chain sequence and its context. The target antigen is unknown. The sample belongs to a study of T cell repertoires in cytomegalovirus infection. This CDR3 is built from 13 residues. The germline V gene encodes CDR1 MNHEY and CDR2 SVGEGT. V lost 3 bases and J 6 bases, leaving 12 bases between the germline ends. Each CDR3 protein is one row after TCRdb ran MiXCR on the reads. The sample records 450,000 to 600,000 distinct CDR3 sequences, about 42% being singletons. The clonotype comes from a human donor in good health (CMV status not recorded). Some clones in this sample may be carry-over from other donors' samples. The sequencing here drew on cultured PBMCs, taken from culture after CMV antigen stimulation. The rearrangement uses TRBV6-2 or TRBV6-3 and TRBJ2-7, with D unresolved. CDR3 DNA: TGTGCCAGCAGTTATGGCGTTCTCGTCGAGCAGTACTTC. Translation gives CASSYGVLVEQYF.